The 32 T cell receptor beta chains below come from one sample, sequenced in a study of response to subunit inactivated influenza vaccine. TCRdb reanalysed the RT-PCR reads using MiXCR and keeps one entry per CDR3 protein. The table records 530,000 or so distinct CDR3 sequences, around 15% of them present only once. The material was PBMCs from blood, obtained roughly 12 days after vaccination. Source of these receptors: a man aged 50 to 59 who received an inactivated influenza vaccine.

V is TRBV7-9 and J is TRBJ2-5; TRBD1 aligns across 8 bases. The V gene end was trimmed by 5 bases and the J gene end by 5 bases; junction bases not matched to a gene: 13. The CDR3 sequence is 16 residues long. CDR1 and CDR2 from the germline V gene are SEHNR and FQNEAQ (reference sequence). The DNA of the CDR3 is TGTGCCAGCAGCCCGAGGACAGGGTCCACGTTGGAGACCCAGTACTTC. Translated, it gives CASSPRTGSTLETQYF.

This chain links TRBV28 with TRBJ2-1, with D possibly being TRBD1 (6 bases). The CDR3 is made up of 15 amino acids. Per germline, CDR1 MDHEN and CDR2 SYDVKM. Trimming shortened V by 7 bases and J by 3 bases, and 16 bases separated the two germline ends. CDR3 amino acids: CASIGEGVYYNEQFF. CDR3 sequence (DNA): TGTGCCAGCATTGGTGAGGGGGTTTACTACAATGAGCAGTTCTTC.

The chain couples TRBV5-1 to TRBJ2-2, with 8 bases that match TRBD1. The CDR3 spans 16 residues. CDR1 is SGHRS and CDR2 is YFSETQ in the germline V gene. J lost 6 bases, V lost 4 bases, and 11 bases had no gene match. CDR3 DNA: TGCGCCAGCAGCAATCGACAGGGGACCTCTCCCGGGGAGCTGTTTTTT. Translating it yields CASSNRQGTSPGELFF. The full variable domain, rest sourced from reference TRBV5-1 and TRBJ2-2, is KAGVTQTPRYLIKTRGQQVTLSCSPISGHRSVSWYQQTPGQGLQFLFEYFSETQRNKGNFPGRFSGRQFSNSRSEMNVSTLELGDSALYLCASSNRQGTSPGELFFGEGSRLTVL.

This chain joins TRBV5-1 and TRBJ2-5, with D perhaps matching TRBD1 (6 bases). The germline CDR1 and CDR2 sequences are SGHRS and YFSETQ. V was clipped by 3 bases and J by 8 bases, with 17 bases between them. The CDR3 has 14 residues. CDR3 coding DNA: TGCGCCAGCAGCTGGAGGACTGAGGGGGATACCCAGTACTTC. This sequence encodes CASSWRTEGDTQYF.

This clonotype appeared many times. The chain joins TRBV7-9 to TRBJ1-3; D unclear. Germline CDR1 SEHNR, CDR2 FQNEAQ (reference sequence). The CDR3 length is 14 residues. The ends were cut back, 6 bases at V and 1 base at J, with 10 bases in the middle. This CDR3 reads CASSFAGSGNTIYF. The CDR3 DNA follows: TGTGCCAGCAGTTTCGCTGGATCTGGAAACACCATATATTTT.

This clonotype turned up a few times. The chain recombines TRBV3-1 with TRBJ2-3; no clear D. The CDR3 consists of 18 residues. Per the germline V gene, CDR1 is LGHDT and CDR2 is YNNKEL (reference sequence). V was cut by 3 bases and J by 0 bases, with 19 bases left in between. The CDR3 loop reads CASSQVADLRSSTDTQYF. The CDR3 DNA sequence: TGTGCCAGCAGCCAGGTAGCCGACTTGCGGTCTAGCACAGATACGCAGTATTTT.

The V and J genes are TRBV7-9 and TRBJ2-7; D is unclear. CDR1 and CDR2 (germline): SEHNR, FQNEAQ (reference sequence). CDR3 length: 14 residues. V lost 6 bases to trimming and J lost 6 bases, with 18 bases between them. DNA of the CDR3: TGTGCCAGCAGTGATGGTGAACTCTATGGCGAGCAGTACTTC. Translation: CASSDGELYGEQYF.

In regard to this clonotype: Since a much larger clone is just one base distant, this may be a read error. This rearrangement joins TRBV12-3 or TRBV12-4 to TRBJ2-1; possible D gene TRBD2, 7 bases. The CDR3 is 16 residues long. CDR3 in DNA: TGTGCCAGCAGTTTATTGGGGGGGCCGTCCTACAGTGAGCAGTTCTTC. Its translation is CASSLLGGPSYSEQFF.

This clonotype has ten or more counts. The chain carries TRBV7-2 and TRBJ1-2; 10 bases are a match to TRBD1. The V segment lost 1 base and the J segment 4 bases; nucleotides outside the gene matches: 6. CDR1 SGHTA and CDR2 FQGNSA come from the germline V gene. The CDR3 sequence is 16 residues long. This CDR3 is CASSLGGQGSSYGYTF. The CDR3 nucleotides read TGTGCCAGCAGCTTAGGGGGACAGGGGAGTTCCTATGGCTACACCTTC.

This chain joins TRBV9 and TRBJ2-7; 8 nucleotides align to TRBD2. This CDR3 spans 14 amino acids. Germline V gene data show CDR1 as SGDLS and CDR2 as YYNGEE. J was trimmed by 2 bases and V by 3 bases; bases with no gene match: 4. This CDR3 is CASSDGLAPYEQYF. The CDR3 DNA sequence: TGTGCCAGCAGCGACGGACTAGCTCCCTACGAGCAGTACTTC.

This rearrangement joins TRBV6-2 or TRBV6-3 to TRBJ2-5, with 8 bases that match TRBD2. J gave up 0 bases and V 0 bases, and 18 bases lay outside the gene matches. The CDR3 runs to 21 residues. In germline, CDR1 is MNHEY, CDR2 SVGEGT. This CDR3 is CASSYSPQGAGDPEYQETQYF. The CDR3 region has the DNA TGTGCCAGCAGTTACTCTCCCCAGGGAGCGGGGGACCCCGAGTACCAAGAGACCCAGTACTTC.

CDR3 sequence (DNA): TGCGCCAGCAGCCAATCTGACAGGGAGCCTTTGGATGAGCAGTTCTTC. It specifies CASSQSDREPLDEQFF. The chain joins TRBV4-1 to TRBJ2-1; 7 bases are a match to TRBD1. The V and J ends lost 2 bases and 8 bases, in that order; junction bases with no gene match: 12. The germline V gene has CDR1 MGHRA and CDR2 YSYEKL. The CDR3 contains 16 residues.

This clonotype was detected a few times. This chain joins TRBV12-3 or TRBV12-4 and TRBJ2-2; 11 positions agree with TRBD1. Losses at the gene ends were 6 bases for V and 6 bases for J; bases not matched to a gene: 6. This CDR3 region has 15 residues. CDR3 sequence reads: CASRRGQGAAGELFF. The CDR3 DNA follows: TGTGCCAGCAGGCGAGGACAGGGGGCGGCCGGGGAGCTGTTTTTT.

The DNA of the CDR3 is TGTGCCAGCACCTTAAAGCGGCCTGACTACAATGAGCAGTTCTTC. It is translated as CASTLKRPDYNEQFF. This chain connects TRBV12-3 or TRBV12-4 to TRBJ2-1; possible D gene TRBD2, 5 bases. The CDR3 extends over 15 amino acids. V shed 7 bases and J shed 3 bases, with 16 bases lying between them.

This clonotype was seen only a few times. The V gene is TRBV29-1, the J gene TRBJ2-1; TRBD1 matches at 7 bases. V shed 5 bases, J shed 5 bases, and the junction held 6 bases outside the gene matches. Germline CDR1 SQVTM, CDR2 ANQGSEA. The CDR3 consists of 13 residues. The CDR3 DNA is TGCAGCGTTTCCCGGGACAGCAACAATGAGCAGTTCTTC. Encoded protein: CSVSRDSNNEQFF.

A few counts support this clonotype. As DNA, the CDR3 is TGTGCCACCGTGTCGGGGACCTACAATGAGCAGTTCTTC. Its translation: CATVSGTYNEQFF. The rearrangement joins TRBV24-1 to TRBJ2-1; possible D gene TRBD2, 5 bases. The CDR3 covers 13 residues. Germline values: CDR1 KGHDR, CDR2 SFDVKD. Trimming removed 9 bases at V and 2 bases at J, with 10 bases between.

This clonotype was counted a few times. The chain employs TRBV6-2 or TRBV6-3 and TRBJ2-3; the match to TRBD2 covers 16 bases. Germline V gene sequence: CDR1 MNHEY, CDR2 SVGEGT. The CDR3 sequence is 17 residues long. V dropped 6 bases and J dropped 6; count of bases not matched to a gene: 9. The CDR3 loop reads CASSSGTSGGAYDTQYF. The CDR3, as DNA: TGTGCCAGCAGCTCCGGGACTAGCGGGGGGGCCTACGATACGCAGTATTTT.

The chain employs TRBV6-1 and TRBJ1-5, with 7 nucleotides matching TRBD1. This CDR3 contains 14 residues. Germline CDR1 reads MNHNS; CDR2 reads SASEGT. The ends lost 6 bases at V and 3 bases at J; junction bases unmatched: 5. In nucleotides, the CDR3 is TGTGCCAGCAGAAAGGGGGCGGTCAATCAGCCCCAGCATTTT. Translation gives CASRKGAVNQPQHF.

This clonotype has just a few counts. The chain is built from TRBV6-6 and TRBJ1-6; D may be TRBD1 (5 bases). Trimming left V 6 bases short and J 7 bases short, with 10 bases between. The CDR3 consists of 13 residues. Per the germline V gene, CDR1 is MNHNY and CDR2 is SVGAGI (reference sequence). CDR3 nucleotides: TGTGCCAGCAGCCGGGGGGTGAATTCACCCCTCCACTTT. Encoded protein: CASSRGVNSPLHF.

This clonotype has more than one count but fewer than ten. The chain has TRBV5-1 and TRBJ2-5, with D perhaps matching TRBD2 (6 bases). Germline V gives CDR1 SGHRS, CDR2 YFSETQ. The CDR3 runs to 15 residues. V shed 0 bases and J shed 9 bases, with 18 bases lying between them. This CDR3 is CASSLEGVGGMAQYF. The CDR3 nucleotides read TGCGCCAGCAGCTTGGAGGGCGTCGGAGGGATGGCCCAGTACTTC.

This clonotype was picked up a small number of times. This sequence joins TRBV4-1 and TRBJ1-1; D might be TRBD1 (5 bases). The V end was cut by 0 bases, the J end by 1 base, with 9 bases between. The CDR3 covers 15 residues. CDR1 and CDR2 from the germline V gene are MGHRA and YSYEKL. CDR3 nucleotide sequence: TGCGCCAGCAGCCAAGATTCGGGGACGAACACTGAAGCTTTCTTT. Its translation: CASSQDSGTNTEAFF.

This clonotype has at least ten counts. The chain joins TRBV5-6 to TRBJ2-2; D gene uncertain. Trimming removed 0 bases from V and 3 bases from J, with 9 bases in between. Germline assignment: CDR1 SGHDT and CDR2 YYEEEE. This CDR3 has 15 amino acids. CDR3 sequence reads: CASSLVWKDTGELFF. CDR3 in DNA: TGTGCCAGCAGCTTGGTTTGGAAAGACACCGGGGAGCTGTTTTTT.

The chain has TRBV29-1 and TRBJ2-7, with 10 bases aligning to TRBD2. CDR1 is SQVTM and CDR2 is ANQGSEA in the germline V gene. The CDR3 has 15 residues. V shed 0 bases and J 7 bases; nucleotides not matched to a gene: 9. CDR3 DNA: TGCAGCGTTGAAGAGAAAACTAGCGGGATCAATGAGCAGTACTTC. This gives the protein CSVEEKTSGINEQYF.

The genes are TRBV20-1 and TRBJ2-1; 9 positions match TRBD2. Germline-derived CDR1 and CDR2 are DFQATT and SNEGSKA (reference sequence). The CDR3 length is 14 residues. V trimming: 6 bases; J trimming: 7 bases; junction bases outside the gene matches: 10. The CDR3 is CSAKREAGGNEQFF. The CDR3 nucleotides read TGCAGTGCAAAGCGGGAGGCAGGGGGGAATGAGCAGTTCTTC.

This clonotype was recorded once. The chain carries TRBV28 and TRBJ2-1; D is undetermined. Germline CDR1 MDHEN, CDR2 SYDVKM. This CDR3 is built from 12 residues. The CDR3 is CASVSSYNEQFF. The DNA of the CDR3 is TGTGCATCGGTCTCTAGCTACAATGAGCAGTTCTTC.

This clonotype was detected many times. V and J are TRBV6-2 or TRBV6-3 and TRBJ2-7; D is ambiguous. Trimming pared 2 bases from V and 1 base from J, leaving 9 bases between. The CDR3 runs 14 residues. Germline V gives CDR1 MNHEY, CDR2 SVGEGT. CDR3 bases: TGTGCCAGCAGTTACGTCGCGGAATCCTACGAGCAGTACTTC. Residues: CASSYVAESYEQYF.

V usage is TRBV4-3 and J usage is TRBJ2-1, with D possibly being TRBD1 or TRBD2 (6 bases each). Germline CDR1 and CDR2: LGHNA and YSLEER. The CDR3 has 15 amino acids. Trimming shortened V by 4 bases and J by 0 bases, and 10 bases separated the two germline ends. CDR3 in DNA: TGCGCCAGCAGCCGGGGGGCTAGCTCCTACAATGAGCAGTTCTTC. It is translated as CASSRGASSYNEQFF.

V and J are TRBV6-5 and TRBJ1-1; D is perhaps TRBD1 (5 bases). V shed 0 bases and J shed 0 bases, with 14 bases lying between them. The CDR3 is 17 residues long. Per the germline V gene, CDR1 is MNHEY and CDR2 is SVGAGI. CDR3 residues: CASSYSGALPLNTEAFF. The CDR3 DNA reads TGTGCCAGCAGTTACTCTGGGGCCCTTCCCTTGAACACTGAAGCTTTCTTT.

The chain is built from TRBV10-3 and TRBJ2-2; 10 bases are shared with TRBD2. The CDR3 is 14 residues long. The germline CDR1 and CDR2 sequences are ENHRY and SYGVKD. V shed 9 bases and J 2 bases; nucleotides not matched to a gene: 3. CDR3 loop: CAMLAGANTGELFF. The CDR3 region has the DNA TGTGCCATGCTAGCGGGAGCTAACACCGGGGAGCTGTTTTTT.

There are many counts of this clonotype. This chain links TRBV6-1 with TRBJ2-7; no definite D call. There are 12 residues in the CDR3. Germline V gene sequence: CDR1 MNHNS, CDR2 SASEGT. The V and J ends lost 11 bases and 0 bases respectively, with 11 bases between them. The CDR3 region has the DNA TGTGCCGTCGGACGGAGCTCCTACGAGCAGTACTTC. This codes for CAVGRSSYEQYF.

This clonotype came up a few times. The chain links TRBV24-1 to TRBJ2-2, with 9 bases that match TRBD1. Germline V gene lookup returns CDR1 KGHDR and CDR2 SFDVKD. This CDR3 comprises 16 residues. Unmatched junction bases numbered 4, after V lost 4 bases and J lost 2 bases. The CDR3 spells CATSDRGQGNTGELFF. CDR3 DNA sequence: TGTGCCACCAGTGACAGGGGACAGGGAAACACCGGGGAGCTGTTTTTT.

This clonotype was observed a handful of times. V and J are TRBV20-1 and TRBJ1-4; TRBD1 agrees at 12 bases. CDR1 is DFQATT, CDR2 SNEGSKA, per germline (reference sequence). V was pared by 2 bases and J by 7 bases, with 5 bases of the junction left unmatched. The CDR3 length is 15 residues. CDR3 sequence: CSARPGQGAREKLFF. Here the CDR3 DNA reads TGCAGTGCTAGACCGGGACAGGGGGCGCGTGAAAAACTGTTTTTT.